This T cell receptor (beta chain) comes out of a study of cytomegalovirus exposure and HLA in healthy donors. Background on the study: Earlier sequencing of approximately 180 million T cells yielded around 120 million unique TCR beta sequences.

The PCR made use of 60 Vbeta and 13 Jbeta primers. As originally analysed: An analysis that came later counted some 81 million unique TCR beta chains, approximately 10 million shared. Generated by immunoSEQ multiplex PCR, the TCRdb table keeps only in-frame clones and is missing some. The V and J calls and the clone size are those of that table, but D and trimming were determined from the DNA. Here the sample spans about 120,000 clones, about 73% being singletons. This receptor was identified in a woman in her twenties or thirties in good health and CMV-seronegative. Sequenced input: PBMCs.

The CDR3 coding sequence is TGTGCCAGCAGCTCAAATTTCGGGGGGCGGGAGCAGTACTTC. Translated: CASSSNFGGREQYF. V gene TRBV9 combines with J gene TRBJ2-7; tentative D call: TRBD2 (7 bases). Trimming took 4 bases from V and 7 from J, leaving 18 bases between them. CDR3 length: 14 amino acids. CDR1 SGDLS and CDR2 YYNGEE come from the germline V gene.